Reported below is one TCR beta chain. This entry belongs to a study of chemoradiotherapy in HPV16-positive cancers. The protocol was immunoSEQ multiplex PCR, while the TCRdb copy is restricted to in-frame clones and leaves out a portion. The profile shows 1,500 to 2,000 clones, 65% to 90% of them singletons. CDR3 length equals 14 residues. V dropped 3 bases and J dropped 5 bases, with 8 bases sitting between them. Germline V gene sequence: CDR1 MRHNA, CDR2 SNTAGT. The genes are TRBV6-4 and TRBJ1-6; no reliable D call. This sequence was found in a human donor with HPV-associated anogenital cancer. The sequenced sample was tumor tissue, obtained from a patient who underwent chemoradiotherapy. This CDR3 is CASSDSGDNSPLHF. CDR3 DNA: TGTGCCAGCAGTGATTCTGGAGATAATTCACCCCTCCACTTT.